This paragraph reports one TCR beta chain. Its antigen remains unidentified. Distinct nucleotide sequences in the sample also encode this CDR3. The data were taken from a study of OX40 agonist ivuxolimab in advanced cancers. Overall study context: Dosing consisted of intravenous ivuxolimab at 0.01 to 10 mg/kg every 2 weeks. Study-wide findings and caveats: No antigen was identified for the clonally expanded peripheral T cells.

Germline-derived CDR1 and CDR2 are SGDLS and YYNGEE. The CDR3 consists of 16 residues. With 0 bases clipped from V and 2 bases from J, the junction kept 6 bases outside the gene matches. Generated by immunoSEQ multiplex PCR, the TCRdb table keeps only in-frame clones and is missing some. The sample has 65,000 to 70,000 clones, over 75% seen once. This chain uses TRBV9 with TRBJ1-1, with 8 bases fitting TRBD1. The sample was CD4+ or CD8+ T cells sorted from blood, taken in a trial of the OX40 agonist ivuxolimab. The clonotype was recovered from an adult with an advanced solid tumor such as melanoma, head and neck, liver or kidney cancer. The CDR3 loop is CASSVGQGTLNTEAFF. As DNA, the CDR3 is TGTGCCAGCAGCGTAGGACAGGGGACACTCAACACTGAAGCTTTCTTT.